This TCR beta chain emerged from a study of response to subunit inactivated influenza vaccine (dated by TCRdb to 2016 to 2019). In the study overall: Deep quantitative T cell receptor repertoire profiling was used in the study to track responses to a trivalent subunit inactivated influenza vaccine. Broad study findings and their caveats: It was suggested by the authors that each seasonal influenza vaccination may recruit only a limited number of new T cells.

This clonotype was detected only a few times. It has no known antigen specificity. Within one base of it there is no much larger clone, and no base qualities were kept. According to the study, the label for this sample's time point signals: 45 days after influenza vaccine administration. Libraries were built with RT-PCR. Sequencing relied on an Illumina HiSeq 2500. TCRdb reprocessing: public reads trimmed at Q25 with fastp, clones called with MiXCR, in-frame beta chains kept. Each entry merges the rows of one CDR3 protein and shows their most common DNA and genes. The sample yields approximately 530,000 distinct CDR3 sequences; 10% to 15% were counted once. Around 12% of the sample goes to the ten largest clones. The receptor was derived from a man aged 50-60 years who received an inactivated influenza vaccine. Donor details come from another sample of the same person, matched by shared clones. The material sequenced was PBMCs from blood, taken about 40 days after vaccination.

The nucleotide sequence is given as TGTGCCAGCCCCCGCAGCCTCTACGAGCAGTACTTC. Its translation is CASPRSLYEQYF. Recombination connected TRBV18 to TRBJ2-7; too little of a D gene remains to name it. Relative to germline, V is 8 bases shorter and J is 3 bases shorter, with 11 bases between their ends. CDR1 is given as KGHSH and CDR2 as LQKENI, both from the germline V gene. Reading from cysteine to phenylalanine, the CDR3 counts 12 amino acids. Here the CDR3 DNA is all that survives: 36 bases in frame from base 1.